Each of the 27 T cell receptor beta chains below was sequenced from the same sample in a study of T cells after yellow fever vaccination. One entry per CDR3 protein results from TCRdb running MiXCR on the 5' RACE reads. The sample has approximately 300,000 distinct CDR3 sequences, 6.8% seen once. The sample was PBMCs, taken about 49 days after the first yellow fever vaccination. These receptors all come from a man aged 18 to 29 who received the YFV17D yellow fever vaccine.

In this sample, this clonotype turned up a few times. J is TRBJ2-2 and V is TRBV4-3, with a tentative D call TRBD2 (6 bases). Trimming removed 0 bases from V and 3 bases from J, with 8 bases in between. The germline V gene has CDR1 LGHNA and CDR2 YSLEER. The CDR3 totals 15 residues. For the CDR3, the DNA is TGCGCCAGCAGCCAAGAATGGAGGGACACCGGGGAGCTGTTTTTT. It specifies CASSQEWRDTGELFF.

There are many counts of this clonotype. The chain is built from TRBV5-1 and TRBJ2-5; D not resolved. V dropped 4 bases and J dropped 4 bases, with 17 bases sitting between them. CDR1 and CDR2 from the germline V gene are SGHRS and YFSETQ. The length of the CDR3 is 15 residues. CDR3 loop: CASSRVLSSLETQYF. The CDR3 coding sequence is TGCGCCAGCAGCCGGGTCCTCTCCTCTCTAGAGACCCAGTACTTC.

The chain recombines TRBV19 with TRBJ2-4; TRBD1 matches 10 bases. Germline trimming cut 9 bases from V and 2 bases from J; bases unmatched to any gene: 4. This CDR3 has 14 residues. Germline CDR1 and CDR2: LNHDA and SQIVND (reference sequence). CDR3 sequence (DNA): TGTGCCAGCCGGACAGGGGGGACCAAAAACATTCAGTACTTC. Protein: CASRTGGTKNIQYF.

This clonotype has just a few counts. This chain joins TRBV7-2 and TRBJ2-7, with D tentatively TRBD1 (5 bases). The CDR3 sequence is 15 residues long. V lost 1 base, J lost 0 bases, and 10 bases lay in between. CDR1 SGHTA and CDR2 FQGNSA come from the germline V gene. This CDR3 reads CASSLVSGSSYEQYF. The DNA of the CDR3 is TGTGCCAGCAGCTTAGTCTCAGGGTCCTCCTACGAGCAGTACTTC.

The sample holds a few counts of this clonotype. The CDR3 here is CASSQADRRPYEQYF. DNA of the CDR3: TGCGCCAGCAGCCAGGCCGACAGGAGACCCTACGAGCAGTACTTC. The chain links TRBV4-1 to TRBJ2-7; D may be TRBD1 (6 bases). The V gene lost 3 bases and the J gene lost 2 bases, with 14 bases spanning the gap. The CDR3 totals 15 residues. Germline CDR1 MGHRA, CDR2 YSYEKL.

This clonotype was seen a handful of times. The V and J genes are TRBV5-4 and TRBJ2-7; unclear D gene. The CDR3 sequence is 13 residues long. V was shortened by 0 bases and J by 6 bases, with 10 bases between the two germline ends. In germline, CDR1 is SGHNT, CDR2 YYREEE (reference sequence). The CDR3 DNA is TGTGCCAGCAGCTTGGATTATCGGCCCGAGCAGTACTTC. It translates to CASSLDYRPEQYF.

The chain uses TRBV5-1 and TRBJ2-1; the match to TRBD1 covers 12 bases. The V and J ends lost 0 bases and 8 bases, in that order; junction bases with no gene match: 3. The CDR3 covers 15 residues. Germline loops: CDR1 SGHRS, CDR2 YFSETQ. The CDR3 DNA is TGCGCCAGCAGCTTGGAGGGGACAGGGGGCTATGAGCAGTTCTTC. It encodes CASSLEGTGGYEQFF.

This clonotype appeared many times. The genes are TRBV7-9 and TRBJ1-1, with D unresolved. Trimming took off 3 bases at V and 4 bases at J, with 9 bases between the two ends. Germline V lookup: CDR1 SEHNR, CDR2 FQNEAQ (reference sequence). The CDR3 is 13 residues long. The CDR3 spells CASSFTGSTEAFF. The CDR3 nucleotides read TGTGCCAGCAGCTTCACGGGCTCCACTGAAGCTTTCTTT. The full variable domain, in which reference TRBV7-9 and TRBJ1-1 provide the parts outside the CDR3, is DTGVSQNPRHKITKRGQNVTFRCDPISEHNRLYWYRQTLGQGPEFLTYFQNEAQLEKSRLLSDRFSAERPKGSFSTLEIQRTEQGDSAMYLCASSFTGSTEAFFGQGTRLTVV.

This clonotype was observed many times. The chain employs TRBV18 and TRBJ2-6; D is ambiguous. Germline V gives CDR1 KGHSH, CDR2 LQKENI. The CDR3 spans 14 residues. V lost 3 bases and J 0 bases, leaving 3 bases between the germline ends. The CDR3 DNA reads TGTGCCAGCTCACCCGGCTCTGGGGCCAACGTCCTGACTTTC. Its protein is CASSPGSGANVLTF.

The table lists this clonotype with a few counts. The chain carries TRBV11-2 and TRBJ2-1, with a possible D match to TRBD2 (5 bases). Germline lookup yields CDR1 SGHAT and CDR2 FQNNGV. The CDR3 sequence is 13 residues long. V was pared by 0 bases and J by 15 bases, with 15 bases between. CDR3 in amino acids: CASSLEGVLLLFF. In DNA, the CDR3 is TGTGCCAGCAGCTTAGAGGGAGTACTCCTTTTGTTCTTC. Full variable domain (missing parts from reference TRBV11-2 and TRBJ2-1): EAGVAQSPRYKIIEKRQSVAFWCNPISGHATLYWYQQILGQGPKLLIQFQNNGVVDDSQLPKDRFSAERLKGVDSTLKIQPAKLEDSAVYLCASSLEGVLLLFFGPGTRLTVL.

This clonotype occurred many times. The chain has TRBV6-2 or TRBV6-3 and TRBJ1-2; 8 nucleotides line up with TRBD1. The CDR3 is made up of 17 amino acids. Looked up from germline, CDR1 is MNHEY and CDR2 is SVGEGT. The V segment lost 5 bases and the J segment 4 bases; nucleotides outside the gene matches: 15. CDR3 nucleotide sequence: TGTGCCAGCAGTCAATCATCGACAGGGGATTCCAGCTATGGCTACACCTTC. Encoded protein: CASSQSSTGDSSYGYTF.

This clonotype showed up just a few times. The rearrangement uses TRBV12-3 or TRBV12-4 and TRBJ1-6; D is undetermined. Trimming pared 3 bases from V and 8 bases from J, leaving 14 bases between. The CDR3 loop spans 15 amino acids. CDR3 residues: CASSFRSPWDSPLHF. DNA for the CDR3: TGTGCCAGCAGTTTTAGGAGCCCTTGGGATTCACCCCTCCACTTT.

This clonotype was seen only a few times. This rearrangement joins TRBV14 to TRBJ2-7; TRBD1 might be the D (5 bases). Trimming removed 4 bases at V and 6 bases at J, with 19 bases between. The CDR3 runs to 15 residues. Germline-derived CDR1 and CDR2 are SGHDN and FVKESK. CDR3 sequence (DNA): TGTGCCAGCAGCCCAAGTAACAGGTTGGGGTCCGAGCAGTACTTC. Encoded protein: CASSPSNRLGSEQYF.

This clonotype was recorded a few times. This chain joins TRBV20-1 and TRBJ2-1; D call uncertain. The V end was cut by 0 bases, the J end by 6 bases, with 3 bases between. The length of the CDR3 is 11 residues. CDR1 and CDR2 from the germline V gene are DFQATT and SNEGSKA (reference sequence). The CDR3 DNA reads as TGCAGTGCTAGAGATCTCAATGAGCAGTTCTTC. This codes for CSARDLNEQFF.

This clonotype was seen a handful of times. The V gene is TRBV7-9, the J gene TRBJ1-2; weak D call: TRBD1 (5 bases). CDR1 is SEHNR and CDR2 is FQNEAQ in the germline V gene (reference sequence). This CDR3 is 14 amino acids long. V lost 6 bases to trimming and J lost 4 bases, with 15 bases between them. The CDR3 DNA is TGTGCCAGCAGACAGGACGGCTTCCCCTATGGCTACACCTTC. As protein: CASRQDGFPYGYTF.

This clonotype was seen only a few times. The V call is TRBV12-3 or TRBV12-4, the J call TRBJ2-3, with D tentatively TRBD2 (6 bases). Between the trimmed V and J ends, which lost 3 bases and 2 bases, there was a span of 12 bases. The length of the CDR3 is 15 residues. CDR3 residues: CASSFSGGPTDTQYF. For the CDR3, the DNA is TGTGCCAGCAGTTTTTCCGGGGGACCCACAGATACGCAGTATTTT.

The J gene is TRBJ1-5, the V gene TRBV7-2, with 7 bases matching TRBD1. Trimming took 4 bases from V and 4 from J; bases not matched to a gene: 7. This CDR3 region has 15 residues. Looked up from germline, CDR1 is SGHTA and CDR2 is FQGNSA. CDR3 loop: CASSSQGGWNQPQHF. CDR3 coding DNA: TGTGCCAGCAGCTCGCAGGGGGGGTGGAATCAGCCCCAGCATTTT.

Concerning this clonotype: Germline and junction disagree at one end, which may indicate a read error. The chain joins TRBV20-1 to TRBJ2-4; TRBD2 agrees at 9 bases. This CDR3 comprises 16 residues. Germline values: CDR1 DFQATT, CDR2 SNEGSKA (reference sequence). The CDR3 sequence: CCAPGSSGGPKNIQYF. The CDR3 DNA reads TGCTGTGCTCCCGGGTCCAGCGGGGGGCCAAAAAACATTCAGTACTTC.

This clonotype came up many times. The chain links TRBV7-6 to TRBJ1-2; TRBD1 might be the D (5 bases). This CDR3 is built from 15 residues. CDR1 is SGHVS, CDR2 FNYEAQ, per germline. Deletions cut 0 bases from V and 6 bases from J, with 14 bases between. The CDR3 reads CASSLAGRELDGYTF. The CDR3 DNA reads TGTGCCAGCAGCTTAGCGGGCAGGGAACTAGATGGCTACACCTTC.

J is TRBJ1-3 and V is TRBV9; D unclear. CDR3 length equals 14 residues. CDR1 is SGDLS, CDR2 YYNGEE, per germline. The ends were cut back, 3 bases at V and 2 bases at J, with 9 bases in the middle. This chain's CDR3 is CASSATGAGNTIYF. CDR3 sequence (DNA): TGTGCCAGCAGCGCCACCGGGGCTGGAAACACCATATATTTT.

This chain connects TRBV6-5 to TRBJ1-4; no definite D call. V dropped 4 bases and J dropped 1 base, with 10 bases sitting between them. Germline V gene sequence: CDR1 MNHEY, CDR2 SVGAGI. The CDR3 has 15 residues. The CDR3 DNA sequence: TGTGCCAGCAGTTTATCGGGGAGAACTAATGAAAAACTGTTTTTT. This codes for CASSLSGRTNEKLFF.

The J gene is TRBJ1-3, the V gene TRBV18, with D unresolved. Looked up from germline, CDR1 is KGHSH and CDR2 is LQKENI. The CDR3 consists of 13 residues. V gave up 8 bases and J gave up 0 bases, with 8 bases separating them. CDR3 DNA: TGTGCCAGCACCCCAGGCTCTGGAAACACCATATATTTT. Translated, it gives CASTPGSGNTIYF.

At least ten counts were recorded for this clonotype. This chain joins TRBV7-2 and TRBJ2-1, with 9 bases identical to TRBD2. The V and J ends lost 6 bases and 12 bases, in that order; junction bases with no gene match: 18. Looked up from germline, CDR1 is SGHTA and CDR2 is FQGNSA. This CDR3 has 16 amino acids. The CDR3 DNA reads as TGTGCCAGCAGGCCCTACTACGCGGGGGGGAAGGACGGGCAGTTCTTC. It codes for CASRPYYAGGKDGQFF.

This sequence joins TRBV11-3 and TRBJ1-1; perhaps TRBD1 as D (6 bases). V shed 4 bases and J shed 5 bases, with 17 bases lying between them. CDR3 size: 15 residues. CDR1 is SGHNT and CDR2 is YENEEA in the germline V gene. The CDR3 is CASSSRRGKETEAFF. The CDR3 nucleotides read TGTGCCAGCAGCTCCCGGAGGGGGAAAGAGACTGAAGCTTTCTTT.

CDR3 nucleotides: TGTGCCAGCAGCTCTCTTGGGGACCAGCCCCAGCATTTT. This codes for CASSSLGDQPQHF. The V gene is TRBV7-2, the J gene TRBJ1-5, with D possibly matching TRBD1 (5 bases). Germline assignment: CDR1 SGHTA and CDR2 FQGNSA. This CDR3 has 13 residues. The V gene lost 4 bases and the J gene lost 7 bases, with 11 bases spanning the gap.

This clonotype was counted between two and nine times. The chain has TRBV6-1 and TRBJ1-3; D uncertain. The CDR3 length is 14 residues. The germline CDR1 and CDR2 sequences are MNHNS and SASEGT. The V gene lost 7 bases and the J gene lost 4 bases, with 14 bases spanning the gap. Here the CDR3 DNA reads TGTGCCAGCATCGGAAGGGCCATGGGAAACACCATATATTTT. Translation gives CASIGRAMGNTIYF.

In this sample, this clonotype turned up many times. V is TRBV2 and J is TRBJ1-6; the D gene is possibly TRBD1 (5 bases). This CDR3 spans 12 amino acids. Germline lookup yields CDR1 SNHLY and CDR2 FYNNEI. The chain's CDR3 is CAGRVTNSPLHF. CDR3 nucleotides: TGTGCGGGCAGGGTGACAAATTCACCCCTCCACTTT.